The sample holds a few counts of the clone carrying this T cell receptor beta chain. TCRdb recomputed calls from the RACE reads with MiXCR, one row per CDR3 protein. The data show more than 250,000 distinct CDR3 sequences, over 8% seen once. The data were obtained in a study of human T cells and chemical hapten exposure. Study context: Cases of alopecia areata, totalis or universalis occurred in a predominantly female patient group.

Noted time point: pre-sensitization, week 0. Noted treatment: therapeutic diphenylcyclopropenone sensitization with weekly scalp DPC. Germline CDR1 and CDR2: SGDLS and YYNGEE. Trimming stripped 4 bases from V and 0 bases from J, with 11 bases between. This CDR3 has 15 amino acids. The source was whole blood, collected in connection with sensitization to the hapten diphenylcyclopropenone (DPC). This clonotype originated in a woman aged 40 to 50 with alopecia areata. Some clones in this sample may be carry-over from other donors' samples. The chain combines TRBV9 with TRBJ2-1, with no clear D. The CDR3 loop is CASSPRTGSYNEQFF. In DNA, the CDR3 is TGTGCCAGCAGCCCAAGGACGGGCTCCTACAATGAGCAGTTCTTC.